This TCR beta chain was profiled in a study of T cell responses to AZD1222 COVID-19 vaccine. V was shortened by 1 base and J by 7 bases, with 7 bases between the two germline ends. Germline CDR1 is LGHDT and CDR2 is YNNKEL (reference sequence). This CDR3 is 12 amino acids long. Findings and limits, study-wide: Two doses of AZD1222 preceded a rise in Spike-specific TCR breadth and depth. The sample set comprised mostly white British donors with more females, and clonal diversity was possibly underestimated. Spike-wide vaccine-associated CD4 TCRs dominated at 160-218 and 743-854.

Method: immunoSEQ multiplex PCR; TCRdb's copy keeps in-frame clones and lacks some. There are around 140,000 clones in the sample; roughly 90% occur only once, and 4.5% to 5.5% lies in the top ten. Concerning this clone: The antigen remains unidentified.

The specimen comprised peripheral blood, sampled 28 days after the second dose of the MenACWY control vaccine. The clonotype was recovered from an adult who received the MenACWY meningococcal vaccine as a control. The chain carries TRBV3-1 (or the pseudogene TRBV3-2) and TRBJ1-2; possible D gene TRBD1, 5 bases. CDR3 nucleotides: TGTGCCAGCAGCCAAGCCCAGGGTGGCTACACCTTC. Its translation: CASSQAQGGYTF.